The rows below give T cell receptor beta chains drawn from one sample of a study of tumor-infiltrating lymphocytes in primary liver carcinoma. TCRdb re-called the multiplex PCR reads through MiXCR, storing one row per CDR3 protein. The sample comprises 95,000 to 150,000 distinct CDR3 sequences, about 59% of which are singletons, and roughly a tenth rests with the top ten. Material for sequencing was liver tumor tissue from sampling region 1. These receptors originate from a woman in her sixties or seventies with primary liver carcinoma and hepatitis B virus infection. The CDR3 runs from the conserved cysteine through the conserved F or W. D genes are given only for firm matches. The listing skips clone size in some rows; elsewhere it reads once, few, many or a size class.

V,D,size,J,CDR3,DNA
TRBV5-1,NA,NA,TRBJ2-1,CASSLAGLHNVQFF,TGCGCCAGCAGCCTCGCAGGCTTGCACAATGTGCAGTTCTTC
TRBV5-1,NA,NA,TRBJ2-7,CASRGGGRSASSYEQYF,TGCGCCAGCCGTGGGGGGGGGCGGTCAGCTAGCTCCTACGAGCAGTACTTC
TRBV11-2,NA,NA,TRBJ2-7,CVSILGGDGAYEQYF,TGTGTCAGCATCTTAGGTGGGGACGGGGCCTACGAGCAGTACTTC
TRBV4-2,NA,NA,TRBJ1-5,CASNQVKGGFRPQHF,TGTGCCAGCAACCAAGTAAAGGGGGGGTTTCGGCCCCAGCATTTT
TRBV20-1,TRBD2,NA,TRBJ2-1,CIASGEGPSSYNEQFF,TGCATTGCTAGTGGGGAGGGCCCAAGCTCCTACAATGAGCAGTTCTTC
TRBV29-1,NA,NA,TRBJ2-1,CSGGINERFF,TGCAGCGGCGGCATCAATGAGCGGTTCTTC
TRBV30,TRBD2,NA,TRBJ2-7,CAWSMGLASYLGDEQYF,TGTGCCTGGAGTATGGGACTAGCGTCTTATTTAGGGGACGAGCAGTACTTC
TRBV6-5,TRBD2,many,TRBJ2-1,CAIRKGLAGDEQFF,TGTGCCATTCGCAAGGGACTAGCTGGGGATGAGCAGTTCTTC
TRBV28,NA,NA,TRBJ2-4,CASSLGAGLAKNIQYF,TGTGCCAGCAGTTTAGGTGCAGGGCTAGCCAAAAACATTCAGTACTTC
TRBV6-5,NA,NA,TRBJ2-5,CTSSRLGGEETQYF,TGTACCAGCAGTCGCCTAGGGGGGGAAGAGACCCAGTACTTC
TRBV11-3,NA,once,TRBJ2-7,CASSLSPRDGYEQYF,TGTGCTAGTAGCCTCTCCCCCCGGGACGGCTACGAGCAGTACTTC
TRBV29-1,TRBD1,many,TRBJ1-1,CSVSQGAEAFF,TGCAGCGTTTCCCAGGGGGCTGAAGCTTTCTTT
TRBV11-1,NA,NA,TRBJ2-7,CASSPRTALREQYF,TGTGCCAGCAGCCCTCGGACAGCACTACGCGAGCAGTACTTC
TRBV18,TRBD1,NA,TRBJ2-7,CARSPIRDRESEQYF,TGTGCCAGATCACCGATACGGGACAGGGAGAGCGAGCAGTACTTC
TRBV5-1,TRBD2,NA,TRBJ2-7,CASSQGLSYGQYF,TGCGCCAGCAGCCAGGGACTATCCTACGGGCAGTACTTC
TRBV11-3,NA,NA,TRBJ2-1,CVSSTGGYNEQFF,TGTGTTAGCAGTACCGGGGGCTACAATGAGCAGTTCTTC
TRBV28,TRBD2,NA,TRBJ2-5,CASSLGGSGQETQCF,TGTGCCAGCAGTTTAGGCGGGAGTGGGCAAGAGACCCAGTGCTTC
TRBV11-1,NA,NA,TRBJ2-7,CTSSYLQGQSYEQYF,TGTACCAGCAGCTACCTACAAGGGCAGTCCTACGAGCAGTACTTC
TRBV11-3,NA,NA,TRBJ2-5,CASSPGGLAQETQYF,TGTGCCAGCAGCCCCGGGGGATTAGCGCAAGAGACCCAGTACTTC
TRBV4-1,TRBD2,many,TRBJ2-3,CASSQGSGRATDTQYF,TGCGCCAGCAGCCAAGGGAGCGGGAGGGCCACAGATACGCAGTATTTT
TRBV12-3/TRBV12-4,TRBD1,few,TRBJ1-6,CASSSRTGENSPLHF,TGTGCCAGCAGTTCCAGGACAGGGGAGAATTCACCCCTCCACTTT
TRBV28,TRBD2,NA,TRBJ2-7,CASSFRLAGGVTYEQYF,TGTGCCAGCAGTTTCAGGCTAGCGGGAGGGGTCACCTACGAGCAGTACTTC
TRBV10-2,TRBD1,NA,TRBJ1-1,CASSELRGTEAFF,TGCGCCAGCAGTGAGCTCAGGGGGACTGAAGCTTTCTTT
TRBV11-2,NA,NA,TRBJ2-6,CTISLFPGSLGGANILTF,TGTACCATCAGCTTATTCCCAGGCTCCCTGGGGGGGGCCAACATCCTGACTTTC
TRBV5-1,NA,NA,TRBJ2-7,CASSVVFVNRYEQYF,TGCGCCAGCAGCGTGGTTTTCGTCAACCGCTACGAGCAGTACTTC
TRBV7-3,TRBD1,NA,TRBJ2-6,CASSLTVQGASGTNVLTF,TGTGCCAGCAGCTTAACGGTCCAGGGGGCAAGTGGGACCAACGTCCTGACTTTC
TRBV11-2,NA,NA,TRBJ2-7,CAISSPLLSAEQYF,TGTGCCATCAGCTCCCCTCTGCTTTCCGCAGAGCAGTACTTC
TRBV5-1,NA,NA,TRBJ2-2,CASSQQQTRTTGELFF,TGCGCCAGCAGCCAACAACAGACCCGAACCACCGGGGAGCTGTTTTTT
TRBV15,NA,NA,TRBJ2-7,CATSSGVGRRSEQYF,TGTGCCACCAGCAGCGGGGTGGGCAGGAGGTCCGAGCAGTACTTC
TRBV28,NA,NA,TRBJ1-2,CASSPRPFGYTF,TGTGCCAGCAGTCCCCGACCGTTCGGCTATACCTTC
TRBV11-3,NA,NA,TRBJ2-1,CANSLGDSNVQFF,TGTGCCAACAGCTTAGGAGACAGCAACGTGCAGTTCTTC
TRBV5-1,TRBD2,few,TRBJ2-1,CASSINSGSDFKEQFF,TGCGCCAGCAGCATCAATAGCGGGAGCGATTTCAAAGAGCAGTTCTTC
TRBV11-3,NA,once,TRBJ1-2,CASSSDLRGRVTDGYTF,TGTGCCAGCAGTTCTGACCTCCGGGGCCGGGTAACTGATGGCTACACCTTC
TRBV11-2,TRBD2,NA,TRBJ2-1,CASGQPGLSPGQFF,TGTGCTAGCGGCCAACCGGGACTAAGTCCTGGGCAGTTCTTC
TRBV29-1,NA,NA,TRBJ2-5,CSGGPMETHYF,TGCAGCGGCGGGCCCATGGAGACCCATTACTTC
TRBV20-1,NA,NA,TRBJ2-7,CSAREGPAQYF,TGCAGTGCTAGAGAGGGGCCAGCCCAGTACTTC
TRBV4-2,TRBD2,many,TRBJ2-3,CASSQTGTSGATDTQYF,TGTGCCAGCAGCCAGACCGGGACTAGCGGGGCCACAGATACGCAGTATTTT
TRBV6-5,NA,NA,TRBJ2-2,CASSFSIRDGRNTGELFF,TGTGCCAGCAGTTTCTCGATTCGGGACGGGAGAAACACTGGGGAGCTGTTTTTT
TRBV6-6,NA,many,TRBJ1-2,CASSYYPGYTF,TGTGCCAGCAGTTACTACCCGGGCTACACCTTC
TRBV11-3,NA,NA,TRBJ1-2,CASSLEERKGVYSYTF,TGTGCCAGCAGCTTAGAAGAGCGCAAGGGGGTATATAGCTACACCTTC
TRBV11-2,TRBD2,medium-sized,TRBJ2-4,CASSLGTSGSNDKNIQYF,TGTGCCAGCAGCCTCGGGACTAGCGGGAGCAACGACAAAAACATTCAGTACTTC
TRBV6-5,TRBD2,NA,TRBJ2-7,CASEGLAGDVYEQYF,TGTGCCAGCGAGGGACTAGCGGGAGACGTCTATGAGCAGTACTTC
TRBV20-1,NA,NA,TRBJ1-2,CSAYWTANYGYTF,TGCAGTGCTTACTGGACGGCGAACTATGGCTACACCTTC
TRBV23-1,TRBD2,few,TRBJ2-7,CASSLMGLGYYEQYF,TGCGCCAGCAGTCTCATGGGACTAGGTTATTACGAGCAGTACTTC
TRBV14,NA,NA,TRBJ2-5,CASGQDSLHVTQYF,TGTGCCAGCGGCCAGGACAGCCTCCATGTGACCCAGTACTTC
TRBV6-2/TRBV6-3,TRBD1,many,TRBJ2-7,CASSPVGQQLYEQYF,TGTGCCAGCAGCCCTGTGGGACAGCAGCTCTACGAGCAGTACTTC
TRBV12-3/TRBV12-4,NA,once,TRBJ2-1,CTSSPWDRNYNEQFF,TGTACTAGCAGTCCCTGGGACAGAAATTACAATGAGCAGTTCTTC
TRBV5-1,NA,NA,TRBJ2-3,CASKTSGRDTQYF,TGCGCCAGCAAGACTAGTGGGAGAGATACGCAGTATTTT
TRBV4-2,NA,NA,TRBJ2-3,CASSGGQGYTDTEYF,TGTGCCAGTTCGGGAGGACAGGGTTACACAGATACGGAGTATTTT
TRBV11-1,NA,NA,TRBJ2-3,CASSRWGEFVTDTQYF,TGCGCCAGCAGCCGCTGGGGGGAGTTCGTAACAGATACGCAGTATTTC
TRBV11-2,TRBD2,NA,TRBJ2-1,CVSSLKGAGQRFF,TGTGTCAGCAGCTTAAAGGGAGCGGGGCAGCGGTTCTTC
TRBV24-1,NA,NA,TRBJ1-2,CATSDLGYGYTF,TGTGCCACCAGTGATTTGGGGTATGGCTACACCTTC